This TCR beta chain is from a study of blood T cell repertoires in COVID-19. The protocol was immunoSEQ multiplex PCR, while the TCRdb copy is restricted to in-frame clones and leaves out a portion. The table shows about 310,000 clones, with over 75% occurring only once. This CDR3 is 18 amino acids long. The chain links TRBV21-1 to TRBJ1-5; the table names TRBD1, a call not compared with the DNA. TRBV21-1 is tagged as a pseudogene. The receptor was derived from a woman between 45 and 65 years old who had recovered from COVID-19. Material for sequencing was peripheral blood. This CDR3 is CASSKAGQGQWGNQPQHF. The CDR3, as DNA: TGTGCCAGCAGCAAAGCGGGACAGGGGCAGTGGGGCAATCAGCCCCAGCATTTT.